This entry lists 23 T cell receptor beta chains sequenced from one sample in a study of human T cells and chemical hapten exposure. The time point here: patch test 3, about 24 weeks after DPC sensitization. Treatment described: therapeutic diphenylcyclopropenone sensitization with weekly scalp DPC. The total RNA was obtained from whole blood that was not fractionated. TCRdb called the RACE reads again in MiXCR, with one record for every CDR3 protein. The sample lists over 30,000 distinct CDR3 sequences; 8% to 10% were seen once. The sequencing used whole blood, collected in connection with sensitization to the hapten diphenylcyclopropenone (DPC). The source of these receptors is a man over 45 with alopecia areata. Some clones in this sample may be carry-over from other donors' samples.

This clonotype came up many times. The rearrangement links TRBV6-1 to TRBJ2-7; TRBD1 matches at 7 bases. The V gene end was trimmed by 5 bases and the J gene end by 0 bases; junction bases not matched to a gene: 7. The V gene's germline CDR1 is MNHNS and CDR2 SASEGT. CDR3 length equals 15 residues. The CDR3 here is CASSPGTVISYEQYF. CDR3 nucleotides: TGTGCCAGCAGTCCTGGGACAGTGATCTCCTACGAGCAGTACTTC.

This clonotype was seen repeatedly, ten times or more. This chain joins TRBV28 and TRBJ2-7, with 10 bases identical to TRBD1. The CDR3 is 15 amino acids. Unmatched junction bases numbered 7, after V lost 5 bases and J lost 3 bases. CDR1 is MDHEN, CDR2 SYDVKM, per germline. DNA for the CDR3: TGTGCCAGCAGTCTCCCCGGGACAGGGGACTACGAGCAGTACTTC. Protein product: CASSLPGTGDYEQYF.

This clonotype was picked up many times. CDR3 nucleotides: TGCGCCAGCGTCCGGAGGGGCGAGCAGTACTTC. It specifies CASVRRGEQYF. This chain uses TRBV23-1 with TRBJ2-7; a possible D gene is TRBD2 (6 bases). TRBV23-1 qualifies as an ORF whose function is uncertain. Trimming left V 8 bases short and J 6 bases short, with 11 bases between. CDR3 size: 11 residues.

The chain uses TRBV5-4 and TRBJ1-5; the D gene is possibly TRBD1 (5 bases). The germline V and J ends were trimmed by 0 bases and 6 bases, with 10 bases remaining between them. This CDR3 has 14 amino acids. The germline V gene encodes CDR1 SGHNT and CDR2 YYREEE (reference sequence). The CDR3 here is CASSLDGGRQPQHF. Here the CDR3 DNA reads TGTGCCAGCAGCTTGGACGGGGGACGTCAGCCCCAGCATTTT.

The rearrangement uses TRBV5-5 and TRBJ1-4; D not resolved. The CDR3 is made up of 14 amino acids. The V end lost 2 bases, the J end lost 8 bases, and 13 bases lay between the germline ends. Germline assignment: CDR1 SGHKS and CDR2 YYEKEE (reference sequence). The CDR3 DNA reads as TGTGCCAGCAGCTTCGAGACGGACGGGGAAAAACTGTTTTTT. Translating it yields CASSFETDGEKLFF.

The rearrangement joins TRBV6-5 to TRBJ2-4; tentative D call: TRBD2 (5 bases). The CDR3 runs to 12 residues. Trimming stripped 8 bases from V and 0 bases from J, with 5 bases between. Germline V CDR1 and CDR2: MNHEY, SVGAGI. CDR3 residues: CASGLAKNIQYF. The CDR3 region has the DNA TGTGCCAGCGGACTAGCCAAAAACATTCAGTACTTC.

The chain uses TRBV7-9 and TRBJ2-2, with D hard to call. Germline CDR1 reads SEHNR; CDR2 reads FQNEAQ (reference sequence). The CDR3 is 11 amino acids. Trimming took 3 bases from V and 10 from J, leaving 6 bases between them. CDR3 DNA: TGTGCCAGCAGCTTGCAGGTGGAGCTGTTTTTT. Residues: CASSLQVELFF.

The rearrangement joins TRBV3-1 to TRBJ2-7; D ambiguous. The CDR3 spans 13 residues. With 1 base removed from V and 4 bases from J, the gap between germline ends came to 8 bases. Looked up from germline, CDR1 is LGHDT and CDR2 is YNNKEL (reference sequence). The CDR3 DNA follows: TGTGCCAGCAGCCAAGGTCTTGGATACGAGCAGTACTTC. This gives the protein CASSQGLGYEQYF.

This clonotype was found many times. This chain links TRBV7-9 with TRBJ2-5, with unresolved D. The CDR3 has 14 amino acids. V lost 0 bases and J lost 1, with 6 bases in between. In germline, CDR1 is SEHNR, CDR2 FQNEAQ (reference sequence). The DNA of the CDR3 is TGTGCCAGCAGCTTAGCGGGCACCCAAGAGACCCAGTACTTC. Its protein is CASSLAGTQETQYF.

This clonotype was counted only a few times. DNA of the CDR3: TGTGCCAGCAGGACGGAGCGGGAGGGGGCTACGCAGTATTTT. It codes for CASRTEREGATQYF. V and J are TRBV28 and TRBJ2-3; 10 nucleotides align to TRBD2. In germline, CDR1 is MDHEN, CDR2 SYDVKM. The length of the CDR3 is 14 residues. V trimming: 6 bases; J trimming: 8 bases; junction bases outside the gene matches: 8.

This chain uses TRBV21-1 with TRBJ2-7; TRBD1 reflects the table's D call only, with no check against the DNA. TRBV21-1 counts as a pseudogene. The CDR3 contains 19 residues. The DNA for the CDR3 is TGTGCCAGCAGCAAAGGAGGGGGGAGGACTTCCAGACCACCCTACGAGCAGTACTTC. Protein: CASSKGGGRTSRPPYEQYF.

This clonotype was detected only a few times. The V call is TRBV9, the J call TRBJ2-1; no reliable D call. The CDR3 spans 14 residues. Germline loops: CDR1 SGDLS, CDR2 YYNGEE. V dropped 3 bases and J dropped 5 bases, with 12 bases sitting between them. The CDR3: CASSASLQNNEQFF. DNA of the CDR3: TGTGCCAGCAGCGCAAGTCTGCAGAACAATGAGCAGTTCTTC.

This clonotype was picked up many times. The CDR3 loop is CASSSTSGVYEQYF. CDR3 coding DNA: TGTGCCAGCAGTTCGACTAGCGGGGTCTACGAGCAGTACTTC. V gene TRBV6-9 combines with J gene TRBJ2-7, with 11 bases that match TRBD2. CDR1 is MNHGY, CDR2 SVAAGI, per germline. V lost 4 bases to trimming and J lost 3 bases; unmatched junction nucleotides: 2. This CDR3 contains 14 residues.

There are a few counts of this clonotype. The J gene is TRBJ1-5, the V gene TRBV7-9, with D perhaps matching TRBD1 (5 bases). The CDR3 extends over 13 amino acids. V dropped 5 bases and J dropped 6 bases, with 11 bases sitting between them. Germline CDR1 is SEHNR and CDR2 is FQNEAQ (reference sequence). CDR3 in amino acids: CASSGRVTQPQHF. Written as DNA, the CDR3 is TGTGCCAGCAGCGGCAGGGTTACTCAGCCCCAGCATTTT.

This chain joins TRBV11-2 and TRBJ2-1; D perhaps matches TRBD1 (5 bases). CDR1 is SGHAT and CDR2 is FQNNGV in the germline V gene. This CDR3 spans 14 amino acids. Trimming stripped 5 bases from V and 4 bases from J, with 12 bases between. In DNA form, the CDR3 reads TGTGCCAGCAGCCCAGGGAACCAATACAATGAGCAGTTCTTC. It yields the protein CASSPGNQYNEQFF. Full variable domain (outside the CDR3, taken from reference TRBV11-2 and TRBJ2-1): EAGVAQSPRYKIIEKRQSVAFWCNPISGHATLYWYQQILGQGPKLLIQFQNNGVVDDSQLPKDRFSAERLKGVDSTLKIQPAKLEDSAVYLCASSPGNQYNEQFFGPGTRLTVL.

In its sample, this clonotype was seen many times. The chain joins TRBV24-1 to TRBJ2-3; D may be TRBD1 (5 bases). CDR1 is KGHDR and CDR2 is SFDVKD in the germline V gene. Trimming removed 3 bases at V and 0 bases at J, with 18 bases between. The CDR3 is 18 residues long. The CDR3 reads CATSDQPTVRTSTDTQYF. The CDR3 DNA follows: TGTGCCACCAGTGATCAACCGACAGTAAGAACTAGCACAGATACGCAGTATTTT.

This clonotype has a count of ten or more. This chain uses TRBV4-2 with TRBJ2-2; 13 bases are shared with TRBD2. The CDR3 extends over 18 amino acids. J was trimmed by 6 bases and V by 1 base; bases with no gene match: 8. The V gene's germline CDR1 is LGHNA and CDR2 YNFKEQ. The CDR3 here is CASSQGRLAGGASGELFF. The CDR3 region has the DNA TGTGCCAGCAGCCAAGGGCGACTAGCGGGAGGTGCCTCCGGGGAGCTGTTTTTT.

The rearrangement joins TRBV20-1 to TRBJ1-3; possible D gene TRBD1, 5 bases. The V gene's germline CDR1 is DFQATT and CDR2 SNEGSKA (reference sequence). Trimming removed 5 bases from V and 0 bases from J, with 14 bases in between. This CDR3 contains 15 residues. This CDR3 reads CSASAGGISGNTIYF. Written as DNA, the CDR3 is TGCAGTGCTTCGGCTGGGGGTATCTCTGGAAACACCATATATTTT.

The table lists this clonotype with many counts. The rearrangement links TRBV7-2 to TRBJ2-1; the D is unclear. Germline V gene data show CDR1 as SGHTA and CDR2 as FQGNSA. The CDR3 consists of 13 residues. Trimming took off 6 bases at V and 7 bases at J, with 13 bases between the two ends. CDR3 amino acids: CASSSDLGNEQFF. The CDR3 nucleotides are TGTGCCAGCAGTTCGGACCTGGGGAATGAGCAGTTCTTC.

This clonotype was detected many times. The chain couples TRBV27 to TRBJ2-3; D possibly corresponds to TRBD2 (5 bases). Germline V gene lookup returns CDR1 MNHEY and CDR2 SMNVEV (reference sequence). Trimming removed 3 bases from V and 1 base from J, with 8 bases in between. The CDR3 sequence is 14 residues long. The CDR3 loop is CASSFVGGTDTQYF. As DNA, the CDR3 is TGTGCCAGCAGTTTTGTGGGAGGCACAGATACGCAGTATTTT.

This clonotype has only a few counts. The chain is built from TRBV6-5 and TRBJ1-2, with D possibly being TRBD1 (5 bases). This CDR3 comprises 16 residues. V was pared by 7 bases and J by 0 bases, with 18 bases between. The V gene's germline CDR1 is MNHEY and CDR2 SVGAGI. The chain's CDR3 is CASTPQTATTNYGYTF. The CDR3 DNA follows: TGTGCCAGCACCCCCCAGACAGCAACAACTAACTATGGCTACACCTTC.

This chain uses TRBV28 with TRBJ2-7; weak D call: TRBD1 (6 bases). This CDR3 is built from 14 residues. The V gene's germline CDR1 is MDHEN and CDR2 SYDVKM. Trimming shortened V by 6 bases and J by 6 bases, and 18 bases separated the two germline ends. Written as DNA, the CDR3 is TGTGCCAGCAGACCGGGACATCAGTCTGTCGAGCAGTACTTC. It specifies CASRPGHQSVEQYF.

J is TRBJ2-7 and V is TRBV12-3 or TRBV12-4, with 11 bases that match TRBD2. Trimming took 7 bases from V and 2 from J; bases not matched to a gene: 4. The CDR3 runs 14 residues. CDR3 loop: CASTQLAGAYEQYF. For the CDR3, the DNA is TGTGCCAGCACCCAACTAGCGGGAGCCTACGAGCAGTACTTC.